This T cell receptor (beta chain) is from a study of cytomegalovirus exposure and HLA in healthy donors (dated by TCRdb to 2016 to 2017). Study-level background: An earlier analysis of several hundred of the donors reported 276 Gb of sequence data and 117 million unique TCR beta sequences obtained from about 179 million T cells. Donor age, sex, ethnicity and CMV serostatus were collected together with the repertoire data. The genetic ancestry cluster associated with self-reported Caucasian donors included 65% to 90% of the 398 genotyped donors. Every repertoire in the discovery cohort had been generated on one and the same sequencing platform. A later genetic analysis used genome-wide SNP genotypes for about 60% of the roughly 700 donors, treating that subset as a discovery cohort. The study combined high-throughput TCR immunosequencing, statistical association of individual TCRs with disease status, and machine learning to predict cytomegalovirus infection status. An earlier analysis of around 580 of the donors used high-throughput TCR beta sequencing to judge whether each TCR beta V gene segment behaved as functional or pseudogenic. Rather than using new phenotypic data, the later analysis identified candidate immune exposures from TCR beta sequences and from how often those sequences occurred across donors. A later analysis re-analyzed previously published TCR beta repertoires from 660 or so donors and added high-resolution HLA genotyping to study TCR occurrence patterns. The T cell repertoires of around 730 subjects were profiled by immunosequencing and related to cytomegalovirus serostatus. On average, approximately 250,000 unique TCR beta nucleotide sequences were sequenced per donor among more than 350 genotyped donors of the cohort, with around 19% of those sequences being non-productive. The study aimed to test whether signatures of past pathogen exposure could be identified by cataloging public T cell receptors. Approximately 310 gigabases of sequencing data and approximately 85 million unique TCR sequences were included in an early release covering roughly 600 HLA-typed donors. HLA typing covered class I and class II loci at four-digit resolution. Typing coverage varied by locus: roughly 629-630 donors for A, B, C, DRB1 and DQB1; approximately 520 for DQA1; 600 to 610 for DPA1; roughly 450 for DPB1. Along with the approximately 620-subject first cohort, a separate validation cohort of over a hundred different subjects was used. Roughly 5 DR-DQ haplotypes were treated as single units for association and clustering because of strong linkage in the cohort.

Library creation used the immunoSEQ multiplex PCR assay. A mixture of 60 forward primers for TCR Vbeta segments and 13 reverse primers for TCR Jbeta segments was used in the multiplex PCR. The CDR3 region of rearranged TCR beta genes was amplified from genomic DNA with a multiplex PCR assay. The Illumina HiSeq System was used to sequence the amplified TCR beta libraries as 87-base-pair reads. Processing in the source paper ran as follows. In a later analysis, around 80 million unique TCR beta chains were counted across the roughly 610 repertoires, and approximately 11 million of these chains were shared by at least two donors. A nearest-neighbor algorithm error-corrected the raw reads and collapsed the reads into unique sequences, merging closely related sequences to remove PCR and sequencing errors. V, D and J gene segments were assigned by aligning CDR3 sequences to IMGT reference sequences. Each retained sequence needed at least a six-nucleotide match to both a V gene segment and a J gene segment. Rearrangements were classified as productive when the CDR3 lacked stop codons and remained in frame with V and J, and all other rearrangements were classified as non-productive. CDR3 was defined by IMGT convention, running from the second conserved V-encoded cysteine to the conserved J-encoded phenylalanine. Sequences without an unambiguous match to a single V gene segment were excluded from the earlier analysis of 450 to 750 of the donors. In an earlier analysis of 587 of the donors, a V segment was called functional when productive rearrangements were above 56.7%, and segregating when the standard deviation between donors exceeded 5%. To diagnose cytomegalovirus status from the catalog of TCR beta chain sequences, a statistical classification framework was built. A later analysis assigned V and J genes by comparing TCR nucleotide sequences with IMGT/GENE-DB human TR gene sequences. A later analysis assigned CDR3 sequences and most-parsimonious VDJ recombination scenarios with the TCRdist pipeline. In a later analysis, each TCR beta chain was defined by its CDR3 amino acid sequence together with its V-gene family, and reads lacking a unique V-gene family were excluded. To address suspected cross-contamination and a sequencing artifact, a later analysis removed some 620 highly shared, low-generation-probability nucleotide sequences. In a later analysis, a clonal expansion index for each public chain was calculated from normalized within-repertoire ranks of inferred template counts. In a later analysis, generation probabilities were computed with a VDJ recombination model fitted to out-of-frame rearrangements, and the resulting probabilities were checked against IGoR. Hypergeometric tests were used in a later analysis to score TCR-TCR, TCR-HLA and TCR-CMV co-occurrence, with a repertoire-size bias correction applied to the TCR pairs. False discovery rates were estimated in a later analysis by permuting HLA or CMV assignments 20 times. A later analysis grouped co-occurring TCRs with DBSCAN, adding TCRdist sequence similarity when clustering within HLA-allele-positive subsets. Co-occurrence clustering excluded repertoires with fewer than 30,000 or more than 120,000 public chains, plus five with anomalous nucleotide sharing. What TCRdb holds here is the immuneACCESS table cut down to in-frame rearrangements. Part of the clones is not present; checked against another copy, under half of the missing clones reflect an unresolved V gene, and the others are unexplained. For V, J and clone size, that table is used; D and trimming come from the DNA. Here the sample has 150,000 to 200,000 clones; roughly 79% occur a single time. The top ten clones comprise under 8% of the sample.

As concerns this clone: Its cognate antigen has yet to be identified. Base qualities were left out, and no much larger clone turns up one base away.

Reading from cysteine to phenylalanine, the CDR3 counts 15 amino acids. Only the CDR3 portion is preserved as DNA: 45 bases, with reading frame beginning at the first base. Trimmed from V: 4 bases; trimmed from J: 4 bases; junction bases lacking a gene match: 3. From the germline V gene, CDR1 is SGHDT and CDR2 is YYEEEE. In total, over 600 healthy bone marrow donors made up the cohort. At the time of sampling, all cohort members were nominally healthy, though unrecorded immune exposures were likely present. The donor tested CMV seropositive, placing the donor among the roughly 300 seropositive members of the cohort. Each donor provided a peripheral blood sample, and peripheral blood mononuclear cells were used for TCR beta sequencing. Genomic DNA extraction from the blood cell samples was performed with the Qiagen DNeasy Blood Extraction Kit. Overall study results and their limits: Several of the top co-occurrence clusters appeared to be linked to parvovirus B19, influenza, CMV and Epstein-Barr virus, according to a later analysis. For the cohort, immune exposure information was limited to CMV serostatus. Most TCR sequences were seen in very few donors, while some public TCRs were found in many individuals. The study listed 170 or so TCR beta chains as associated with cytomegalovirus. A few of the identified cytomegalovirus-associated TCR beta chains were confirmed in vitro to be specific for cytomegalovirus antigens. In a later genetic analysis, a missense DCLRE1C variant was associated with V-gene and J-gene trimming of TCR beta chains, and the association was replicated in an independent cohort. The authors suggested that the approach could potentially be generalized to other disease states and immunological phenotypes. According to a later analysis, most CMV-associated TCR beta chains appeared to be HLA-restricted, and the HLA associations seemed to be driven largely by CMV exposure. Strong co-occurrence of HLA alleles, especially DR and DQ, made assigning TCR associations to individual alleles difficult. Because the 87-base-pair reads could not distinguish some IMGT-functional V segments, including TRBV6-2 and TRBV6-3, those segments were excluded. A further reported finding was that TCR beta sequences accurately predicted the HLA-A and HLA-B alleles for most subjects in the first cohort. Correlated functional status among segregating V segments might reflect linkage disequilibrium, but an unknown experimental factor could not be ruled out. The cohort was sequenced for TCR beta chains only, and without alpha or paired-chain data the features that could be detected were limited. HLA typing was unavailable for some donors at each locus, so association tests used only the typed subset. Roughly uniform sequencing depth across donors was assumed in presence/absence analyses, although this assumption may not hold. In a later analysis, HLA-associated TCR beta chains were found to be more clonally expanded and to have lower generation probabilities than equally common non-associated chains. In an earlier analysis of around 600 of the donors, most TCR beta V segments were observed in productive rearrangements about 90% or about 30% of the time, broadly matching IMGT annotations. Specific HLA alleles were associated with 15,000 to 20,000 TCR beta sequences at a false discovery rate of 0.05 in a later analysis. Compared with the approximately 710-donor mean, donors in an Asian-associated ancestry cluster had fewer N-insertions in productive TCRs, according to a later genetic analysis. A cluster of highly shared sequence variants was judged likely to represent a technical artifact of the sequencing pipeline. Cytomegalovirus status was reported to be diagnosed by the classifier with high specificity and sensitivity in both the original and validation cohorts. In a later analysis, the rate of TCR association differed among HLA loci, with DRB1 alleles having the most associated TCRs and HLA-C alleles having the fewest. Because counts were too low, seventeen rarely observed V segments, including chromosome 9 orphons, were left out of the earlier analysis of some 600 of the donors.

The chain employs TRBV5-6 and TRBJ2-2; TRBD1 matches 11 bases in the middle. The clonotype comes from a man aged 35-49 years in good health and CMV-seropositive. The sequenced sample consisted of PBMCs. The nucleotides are TGTGCCAGCAGCCTCGGGACAGGGGGCACCGGGGAGCTGTTTTTT. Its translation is CASSLGTGGTGELFF.